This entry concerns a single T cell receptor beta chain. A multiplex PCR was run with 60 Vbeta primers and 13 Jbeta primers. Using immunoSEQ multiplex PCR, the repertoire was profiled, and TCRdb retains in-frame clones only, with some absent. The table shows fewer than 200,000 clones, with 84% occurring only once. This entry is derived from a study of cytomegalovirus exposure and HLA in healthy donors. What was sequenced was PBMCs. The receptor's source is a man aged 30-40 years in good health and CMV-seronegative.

This chain's CDR3 is CASNTGGEDQPQHF. CDR3 nucleotide sequence: TGTGCCAGTAACACAGGGGGAGAAGATCAGCCCCAGCATTTT. The rearrangement uses TRBV19 and TRBJ1-5; 8 bases map to TRBD1. There are 14 residues in the CDR3. J gave up 5 bases and V 7 bases, and 7 bases lay outside the gene matches. Germline V gives CDR1 LNHDA, CDR2 SQIVND (reference sequence). Variable domain in full (rest from reference TRBV19 and TRBJ1-5): DGGITQSPKYLFRKEGQNVTLSCEQNLNHDAMYWYRQDPGQGLRLIYYSQIVNDFQKGDIAEGYSVSREKKESFPLTVTSAQKNPTAFYLCASNTGGEDQPQHFGDGTRLSIL.